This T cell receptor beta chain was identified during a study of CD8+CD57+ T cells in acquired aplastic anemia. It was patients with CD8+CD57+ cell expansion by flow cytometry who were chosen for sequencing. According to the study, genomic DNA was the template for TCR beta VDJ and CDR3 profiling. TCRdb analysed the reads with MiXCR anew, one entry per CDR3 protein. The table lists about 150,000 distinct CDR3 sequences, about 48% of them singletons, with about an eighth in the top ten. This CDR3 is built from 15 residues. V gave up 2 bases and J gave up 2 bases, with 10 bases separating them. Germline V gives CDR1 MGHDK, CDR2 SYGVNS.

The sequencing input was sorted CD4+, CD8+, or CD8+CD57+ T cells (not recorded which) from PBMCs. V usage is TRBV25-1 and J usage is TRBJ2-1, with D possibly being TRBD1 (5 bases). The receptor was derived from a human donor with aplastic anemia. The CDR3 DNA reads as TGTGCCAGCAGTGAAAACGACAGACCCTACAATGAGCAGTTCTTC. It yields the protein CASSENDRPYNEQFF.